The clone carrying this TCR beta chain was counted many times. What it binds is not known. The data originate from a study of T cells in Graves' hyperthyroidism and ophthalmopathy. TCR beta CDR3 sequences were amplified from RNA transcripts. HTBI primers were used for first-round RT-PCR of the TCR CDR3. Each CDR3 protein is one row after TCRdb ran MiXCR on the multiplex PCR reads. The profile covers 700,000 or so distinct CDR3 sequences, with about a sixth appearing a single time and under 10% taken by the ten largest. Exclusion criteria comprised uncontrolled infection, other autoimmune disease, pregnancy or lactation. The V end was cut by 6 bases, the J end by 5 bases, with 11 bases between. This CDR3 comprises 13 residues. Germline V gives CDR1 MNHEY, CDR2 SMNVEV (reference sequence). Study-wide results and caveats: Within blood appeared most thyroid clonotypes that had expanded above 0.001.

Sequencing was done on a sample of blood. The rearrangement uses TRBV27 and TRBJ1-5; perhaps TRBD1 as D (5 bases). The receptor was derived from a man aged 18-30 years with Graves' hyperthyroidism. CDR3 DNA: TGTGCCAGCAGCCGACAGCATCATCAGCCCCAGCATTTT. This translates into CASSRQHHQPQHF.